The 5 T cell receptor beta chains presented below share a single source sample, sequenced in a study of cytomegalovirus exposure and HLA in healthy donors. Primers for the PCR totalled 60 Vbeta and 13 Jbeta. Measured with immunoSEQ multiplex PCR; TCRdb has only the in-frame clones, and not every one. The sample lists fewer than 150,000 clones; 70% to 80% were seen once. The sequencing sample was made of PBMCs. The receptor set was obtained from a woman in her fifties or sixties in good health and CMV-seropositive.

V gene TRBV2 combines with J gene TRBJ2-2, with 7 bases lining up with TRBD1. Germline V gene data show CDR1 as SNHLY and CDR2 as FYNNEI. With V trimmed by 7 bases and J by 5 bases, 10 bases remained unmatched. The CDR3 has 15 amino acids. The CDR3 sequence is CASNRDSSWTGELFF. CDR3 DNA sequence: TGTGCCAGCAACAGGGACAGTTCGTGGACCGGGGAGCTGTTTTTT.

V and J are TRBV5-6 and TRBJ2-1; TRBD2 agrees at 14 bases. The CDR3 extends over 15 amino acids. Unmatched junction bases numbered 0, after V lost 4 bases and J lost 3 bases. Germline values: CDR1 SGHDT, CDR2 YYEEEE. The CDR3 is CASSGTSGGYNEQFF. As DNA, the CDR3 is TGTGCCAGCAGCGGGACTAGCGGGGGCTACAATGAGCAGTTCTTC.

The gene calls are TRBV6-6 and TRBJ1-1; D ambiguous. CDR1 MNHNY and CDR2 SVGAGI come from the germline V gene (reference sequence). CDR3 length: 12 amino acids. Trimming shortened V by 4 bases and J by 1 base, and 4 bases separated the two germline ends. The CDR3 loop is CASSSRNTEAFF. The CDR3 coding sequence is TGTGCCAGCAGTTCGAGGAACACTGAAGCTTTCTTT.

This rearrangement joins TRBV11-2 to TRBJ1-3; no clear D gene. This CDR3 contains 13 residues. The germline gives CDR1 SGHAT, CDR2 FQNNGV. Trimming shortened V by 3 bases and J by 0 bases, and 3 bases separated the two germline ends. The CDR3 sequence: CASSLSSGNTIYF. The CDR3 DNA reads TGTGCCAGCAGCTTGAGCTCTGGAAACACCATATATTTT.

This clone was detected only a few times. Written as DNA, the CDR3 is TGTGCCAGCAGCCGGGGAGACATGAACAATGAGCAGTTCTTC. Residues: CASSRGDMNNEQFF. The genes are TRBV7-9 and TRBJ2-1; possibly TRBD2 for D (5 bases). This CDR3 is 14 amino acids long. Germline V gene lookup returns CDR1 SEHNR and CDR2 FQNEAQ (reference sequence). The V end was cut by 5 bases, the J end by 5 bases, with 13 bases between.